The clone carrying this TCR beta chain was picked up many times. What it recognizes is unknown. The record originates from a study of T cells in Graves' hyperthyroidism and ophthalmopathy. Study-wide results and limits: Most clonotypes expanded in thyroid above 0.001 were likewise present in blood.

Patients aged 18 to 65 had newly diagnosed hyperthyroidism that had lasted under 2 months. Amplification of TCR beta CDR3 regions was performed using RNA transcripts as template. When the TCR CDR3 underwent first-round RT-PCR, the HTBI primer set was used. Via MiXCR, TCRdb re-called the multiplex PCR reads, giving one row per CDR3 protein. Of fewer than 800,000 distinct CDR3 sequences in the sample, about a sixth are singletons; the top ten hold about 8.4%. Source material: blood. This receptor was obtained from a man between 18 and 35 years old with Graves' hyperthyroidism.

The CDR3 DNA follows: TGCAGTGCGTACCGGGACAGGGTCGAGCAGTACTTC. It specifies CSAYRDRVEQYF. The V gene is TRBV20-1, the J gene TRBJ2-7; 9 bases line up with TRBD1. CDR3 length equals 12 residues. Germline V gene lookup returns CDR1 DFQATT and CDR2 SNEGSKA (reference sequence). With V trimmed by 6 bases and J by 6 bases, 6 bases remained unmatched.